The 3 T cell receptor beta chains in this list originate from one sample, sequenced in a study of memory CD4+ T cells and cytomegalovirus serostatus. Sequenced by immunoSEQ multiplex PCR; TCRdb stores in-frame clones only, minus some. The sample contains around 57,000 clones, roughly 80% of which appear only once. The sort gate was single viable CD3+CD4+CD8-CD45RO+ cells for memory CD4+ T cells. Sequencing was carried out using memory CD4+ T cells from blood. These receptors were taken from an adult in good health and CMV-seronegative. Some clones in this sample may be carry-over from other donors' samples.

The genes are TRBV28 and TRBJ2-7, with D possibly being TRBD1 or TRBD2 (6 bases each). Trimming removed 5 bases from V and 0 bases from J, with 17 bases in between. The V gene's germline CDR1 is MDHEN and CDR2 SYDVKM. This CDR3 comprises 16 residues. The DNA of the CDR3 is TGTGCCAGCAGTCCTTCAGGGGCGCGGGACTCCTACGAGCAGTACTTC. Its translation is CASSPSGARDSYEQYF.

The chain combines TRBV4-3 with TRBJ1-6; D perhaps matches TRBD1 (6 bases). The CDR3 spans 15 residues. V lost 3 bases, J lost 6 bases, and 12 bases lay in between. The germline V gene has CDR1 LGHNA and CDR2 YSLEER. CDR3 amino acids: CASSQETGPNSPLHF. As DNA, the CDR3 is TGCGCCAGCAGCCAGGAGACAGGCCCTAATTCACCCCTCCACTTT.

V usage is TRBV30 and J usage is TRBJ2-1; 7 nucleotides match TRBD2. In germline, CDR1 is GTSNPN, CDR2 SVGIG (reference sequence). V lost 2 bases and J lost 2; bases outside the gene matches: 6. This CDR3 comprises 15 residues. CDR3 in DNA: TGTGCCTGGAGTTTTTCGGGAGGACCCTACAATGAGCAGTTCTTC. Translation: CAWSFSGGPYNEQFF.